The clone carrying this T cell receptor (beta chain) was seen only a few times. Only healthy Caucasians were enrolled as donors. TCRdb independently ran MiXCR on the 5' RACE reads; one entry per CDR3 protein. The top ten clones hold less than 15% of a sample with hundreds of thousands of distinct CDR3 sequences, 18% of them seen once. This sample is drawn from a study of identical twins. These data are also associated with another study on T cells expressing NK-cell markers. That report notes: The dominant NKG2C+ clonotypes represented 1.0-7.0% of CD8+ T cells in 6 or 7 donors.

This sequence originates from a woman aged 18-30 years in good health. The sample taken for sequencing was PBMCs.

The CDR3 spells CASSPLGQGAVEQYF. The CDR3 DNA reads TGTGCCAGCAGCCCGCTGGGACAGGGCGCGGTAGAGCAGTACTTC. This chain joins TRBV5-6 and TRBJ2-7; TRBD1 aligns across 9 bases. The junction had 12 bases not matched to a gene; V was cut back by 4 bases and J by 7 bases. The germline CDR1 and CDR2 sequences are SGHDT and YYEEEE. The CDR3 runs to 15 residues.